These 27 T cell receptor beta chains share one sample of origin, sequenced in a study of CD8 T cells in Susac syndrome. With random hexamers, about 0.5 to 1 ug RNA was reverse transcribed. TCRdb independently ran MiXCR on the immunoSEQ multiplex PCR reads; one entry per CDR3 protein. The sample consists of around 150,000 distinct CDR3 sequences, around 94% of them appearing once. Sequencing was done on a sample of CD4+ T cells from PBMCs. The origin of the receptors is a human donor in good health.

The V gene is TRBV5-6, the J gene TRBJ2-3; D not certain. V shed 6 bases and J shed 5 bases, with 19 bases lying between them. The CDR3 is 15 amino acids. CDR1 and CDR2 (germline): SGHDT, YYEEEE. CDR3 residues: CASNPGLASGDTQYF. The CDR3, as DNA: TGTGCCAGCAACCCGGGCCTTGCTTCGGGAGATACGCAGTATTTT. The whole variable domain, filled in from reference TRBV5-6 and TRBJ2-3, reads DAGVTQSPTHLIKTRGQQVTLRCSPKSGHDTVSWYQQALGQGPQFIFQYYEEEERQRGNFPDRFSGHQFPNYSSELNVNALLLGDSALYLCASNPGLASGDTQYFGPGTRLTVL.

The count of this clonotype is one. This sequence joins TRBV7-9 and TRBJ2-5; TRBD2 might be the D (5 bases). Per the germline V gene, CDR1 is SEHNR and CDR2 is FQNEAQ (reference sequence). V dropped 2 bases and J dropped 6 bases, with 10 bases sitting between them. The CDR3 covers 13 residues. Here the CDR3 DNA reads TGTGCCAGCAGCTTATACGCTAGCAAGACCCAGTACTTC. It yields the protein CASSLYASKTQYF.

The chain employs TRBV2 and TRBJ1-6; 7 nucleotides match TRBD1. V dropped 10 bases and J dropped 10; count of bases not matched to a gene: 10. This CDR3 spans 13 amino acids. CDR1 is SNHLY and CDR2 is FYNNEI in the germline V gene. CDR3 bases: TGTGCCAACCGACAGGGCGGGGGATCACCCCTCCACTTT. Its protein product is CANRQGGGSPLHF.

The chain has TRBV15 and TRBJ2-1; TRBD2 aligns across 10 bases. This CDR3 is built from 15 residues. The junction had 1 base not matched to a gene; V was cut back by 0 bases and J by 5 bases. Germline V gene data show CDR1 as LNHNV and CDR2 as YYDKDF (reference sequence). The CDR3 DNA follows: TGTGCCACCAGCAGAGAACTAGCGGGGAACAATGAGCAGTTCTTC. Translated, it gives CATSRELAGNNEQFF. The full variable domain, rest sourced from reference TRBV15 and TRBJ2-1, is DAMVIQNPRYQVTQFGKPVTLSCSQTLNHNVMYWYQQKSSQAPKLLFHYYDKDFNNEADTPDNFQSRRPNTSFCFLDIRSPGLGDTAMYLCATSRELAGNNEQFFGPGTRLTVL.

The genes are TRBV4-3 and TRBJ1-6, with D uncertain. The CDR3 is made up of 14 amino acids. Trimming pared 4 bases from V and 12 bases from J, leaving 16 bases between. Germline V gene lookup returns CDR1 LGHNA and CDR2 YSLEER. CDR3 sequence (DNA): TGCGCCAGCAGCCCCGAGGGAAATGGAGGACCCCTCCACTTT. The encoded protein is CASSPEGNGGPLHF.

This chain uses TRBV20-1 with TRBJ1-1; possibly TRBD1 for D (5 bases). Germline loops: CDR1 DFQATT, CDR2 SNEGSKA (reference sequence). Deletions cut 6 bases from V and 8 bases from J, with 16 bases between. The CDR3 contains 12 residues. CDR3: CSAGGTLREAFF. The CDR3 DNA reads TGCAGTGCCGGTGGGACCCTCAGGGAAGCTTTCTTT.

The chain combines TRBV29-1 with TRBJ2-3; D ambiguous. V was pared by 3 bases and J by 4 bases, with 8 bases between. The V gene's germline CDR1 is SQVTM and CDR2 ANQGSEA. CDR3 length: 12 residues. The CDR3 here is CSVDSGADTQYF. CDR3 nucleotides: TGCAGCGTTGACTCCGGAGCAGATACGCAGTATTTT.

The chain has TRBV25-1 and TRBJ2-7; a possible D gene is TRBD1 (6 bases). Trimming left V 1 base short and J 6 bases short, with 13 bases between. The CDR3 runs 14 residues. CDR1 and CDR2 from the germline V gene are MGHDK and SYGVNS. Written as DNA, the CDR3 is TGTGCCAGCAGTGAATCGACAGGTCTCCTCGAGCAGTACTTC. It specifies CASSESTGLLEQYF.

This chain uses TRBV24-1 with TRBJ1-2; the match to TRBD1 covers 8 bases. The CDR3 runs to 16 residues. V lost 2 bases and J lost 4; bases outside the gene matches: 8. Germline V CDR1 and CDR2: KGHDR, SFDVKD. The CDR3 loop is CATSDSPTGEVYGYTF. The CDR3 DNA reads TGTGCCACCAGTGATTCCCCGACAGGGGAGGTCTATGGCTACACCTTC.

V and J are TRBV27 and TRBJ2-3; D may be TRBD1 (6 bases). V lost 2 bases and J lost 4, with 10 bases in between. Germline V lookup: CDR1 MNHEY, CDR2 SMNVEV (reference sequence). CDR3 length: 14 amino acids. CDR3 sequence: CASSLNRAADTQYF. DNA of the CDR3: TGTGCCAGCAGTTTAAACAGGGCGGCAGATACGCAGTATTTT.

The chain recombines TRBV7-2 with TRBJ2-1; 8 bases are a match to TRBD2. This CDR3 comprises 14 residues. Germline lookup yields CDR1 SGHTA and CDR2 FQGNSA. The V and J ends lost 5 bases and 10 bases, in that order; junction bases with no gene match: 10. The CDR3 is CASSHTTSVGEQFF. CDR3 nucleotides: TGTGCCAGCAGCCATACGACTAGCGTGGGCGAGCAGTTCTTC.

This sequence joins TRBV6-2 or TRBV6-3 and TRBJ2-7; perhaps D is TRBD1 or TRBD2 (5 bases each). The CDR3 sequence is 14 residues long. CDR1 is MNHEY and CDR2 is SVGEGT in the germline V gene. V shed 7 bases and J shed 6 bases, with 19 bases lying between them. This CDR3 is CASTYPTGTSEQYF. DNA of the CDR3: TGTGCCAGCACCTACCCTACGGGGACCTCCGAGCAGTACTTC.

This chain links TRBV15 with TRBJ1-1, with 9 positions matching TRBD1. This CDR3 contains 14 residues. The trim removed 5 bases at V and 3 bases at J, leaving 4 bases unmatched. Germline V gene lookup returns CDR1 LNHNV and CDR2 YYDKDF (reference sequence). This chain's CDR3 is CATSGDREHTEAFF. CDR3 in DNA: TGTGCCACCAGCGGGGACAGGGAACACACTGAAGCTTTCTTT.

The V call is TRBV9, the J call TRBJ2-7, with 7 bases identical to TRBD2. This CDR3 has 12 residues. After removal of 4 bases from V and 5 bases from J, the junction contained 3 bases not matched to a gene. Germline CDR1 SGDLS, CDR2 YYNGEE. The CDR3 nucleotides are TGTGCCAGCAGCCCCGGGGGGAACGAGCAGTACTTC. This encodes CASSPGGNEQYF.

The chain combines TRBV7-3 with TRBJ2-5; TRBD2 agrees at 12 bases. J lost 4 bases, V lost 10 bases, and 4 bases had no gene match. Per germline, CDR1 SGHTA and CDR2 FQGTGA. The CDR3 consists of 13 residues. The CDR3 DNA is TGTGCCACTAGCGGGGGGGCCGGAGAGACCCAGTACTTC. This translates into CATSGGAGETQYF. The whole variable domain, remainder taken from reference TRBV7-3 and TRBJ2-5, is GAGVSQTPSNKVTEKGKYVELRCDPISGHTALYWYRQSLGQGPEFLIYFQGTGAADDSGLPNDRFFAVRPEGSVSTLKIQRTERGDSAVYLCATSGGAGETQYFGPGTRLLVL.

The V and J genes are TRBV18 and TRBJ2-5; D remains ambiguous. The CDR3 has 14 amino acids. Germline V CDR1 and CDR2: KGHSH, LQKENI. Deletions cut 0 bases from V and 5 bases from J, with 10 bases between. The CDR3 is CASSPPYPRETQYF. As DNA, the CDR3 is TGTGCCAGCTCACCACCTTACCCCAGGGAGACCCAGTACTTC.

The genes are TRBV4-3 and TRBJ1-2; unclear D gene. Deletions cut 4 bases from V and 6 bases from J, with 18 bases between. This CDR3 comprises 15 residues. Germline-derived CDR1 and CDR2 are LGHNA and YSLEER. CDR3 coding DNA: TGCGCCAGCAGCCCAAACACACCCCGACGTGATGGCTACACCTTC. As protein: CASSPNTPRRDGYTF.

This clonotype was seen only a few times. CDR3 region: CASSLSSGGTEAFF. Written as DNA, the CDR3 is TGTGCCAGCAGTTTATCATCGGGTGGGACTGAAGCTTTCTTT. This rearrangement joins TRBV12-3 or TRBV12-4 to TRBJ1-1; D call uncertain. There are 14 residues in the CDR3. V dropped 2 bases and J dropped 5 bases, with 12 bases sitting between them.

V and J are TRBV5-1 and TRBJ2-7, with D unresolved. Germline CDR1 SGHRS, CDR2 YFSETQ. CDR3 length equals 18 residues. Trimming took 4 bases from V and 2 from J, leaving 25 bases between them. CDR3 bases: TGCGCCAGCAGCGCTTCCTCCATTGGCACTGAGGTCCCCTACGAGCAGTACTTC. Protein product: CASSASSIGTEVPYEQYF.

The genes are TRBV6-6 and TRBJ2-3; the match to TRBD1 covers 7 bases. The CDR3 runs 13 residues. V was pared by 9 bases and J by 9 bases, with 12 bases of the junction left unmatched. Germline V gene data show CDR1 as MNHNY and CDR2 as SVGAGI (reference sequence). DNA for the CDR3: TGTGCCAGTCAGAGCTTACAGGGGTCCACGCAGTATTTT. It translates to CASQSLQGSTQYF.

The rearrangement links TRBV2 to TRBJ1-2, with a possible D match to TRBD1 (5 bases). Germline-derived CDR1 and CDR2 are SNHLY and FYNNEI. Between the trimmed V and J ends, which lost 6 bases and 3 bases, there was a span of 11 bases. CDR3 length: 13 residues. CDR3 coding DNA: TGTGCCAGCAGGCAAGACAGTGACTATGGCTACACCTTC. Its protein is CASRQDSDYGYTF. The variable domain in full, with the rest retrieved from reference TRBV2 and TRBJ1-2, is EPEVTQTPSHQVTQMGQEVILRCVPISNHLYFYWYRQILGQKVEFLVSFYNNEISEKSEIFDDQFSVERPDGSNFTLKIRSTKLEDSAMYFCASRQDSDYGYTFGSGTRLTVV.

The rearrangement joins TRBV24-1 to TRBJ1-2, with 7 nucleotides matching TRBD1. The CDR3 sequence is 13 residues long. With V trimmed by 5 bases and J by 4 bases, 3 bases remained unmatched. Germline CDR1 reads KGHDR; CDR2 reads SFDVKD. The CDR3 loop is CATSGDRFYGYTF. The DNA for the CDR3 is TGTGCCACCAGTGGGGACAGATTCTATGGCTACACCTTC.

V usage is TRBV12-3 or TRBV12-4 and J usage is TRBJ1-6, with 7 positions matching TRBD1. V lost 5 bases to trimming and J lost 13 bases; unmatched junction nucleotides: 11. The CDR3 is 14 residues long. The CDR3 protein is CASSVGGGQSPLHF. In DNA, the CDR3 is TGTGCCAGCAGTGTAGGGGGCGGGCAGTCTCCCCTCCACTTT.

This chain joins TRBV5-4 and TRBJ1-2; 8 nucleotides align to TRBD1. In germline, CDR1 is SGHNT, CDR2 YYREEE (reference sequence). V shed 0 bases and J 7 bases; nucleotides not matched to a gene: 8. The CDR3 consists of 15 residues. The CDR3 region is CASSLESTGDFGYTF. The CDR3 DNA is TGTGCCAGCAGCTTGGAGTCGACAGGGGACTTTGGCTACACCTTC.

The chain uses TRBV20-1 and TRBJ1-2; D remains unclear. V dropped 5 bases and J dropped 1 base, with 8 bases sitting between them. CDR1 is DFQATT and CDR2 is SNEGSKA in the germline V gene (reference sequence). This CDR3 has 12 residues. CDR3 protein: CSAPAVNYGYTF. The DNA of the CDR3 is TGCAGTGCTCCCGCGGTTAACTATGGCTACACCTTC.

The rearrangement links TRBV20-1 to TRBJ1-5; 9 bases are a match to TRBD1. Looked up from germline, CDR1 is DFQATT and CDR2 is SNEGSKA (reference sequence). This CDR3 is 13 amino acids long. V trimming: 5 bases; J trimming: 7 bases; junction bases outside the gene matches: 6. CDR3: CSAYRGLGQPQHF. The CDR3 coding sequence is TGCAGTGCTTACAGGGGGCTGGGGCAGCCCCAGCATTTT.

The chain recombines TRBV7-9 with TRBJ1-3, with no clear D. The length of the CDR3 is 12 residues. The germline gives CDR1 SEHNR, CDR2 FQNEAQ (reference sequence). Trimming removed 2 bases at V and 5 bases at J, with 4 bases between. This CDR3 reads CASSLRRNTIYF. In DNA, the CDR3 is TGTGCCAGCAGCTTACGGCGAAACACCATATATTTT. Supplemented by reference TRBV7-9 and TRBJ1-3, the full variable domain reads DTGVSQNPRHKITKRGQNVTFRCDPISEHNRLYWYRQTLGQGPEFLTYFQNEAQLEKSRLLSDRFSAERPKGSFSTLEIQRTEQGDSAMYLCASSLRRNTIYFGEGSWLTVV.